The clone carrying this T cell receptor (beta chain) was detected once. Its cognate antigen is unknown. This record comes from a study of cytomegalovirus exposure and HLA in healthy donors. Looked up from germline, CDR1 is SGDLS and CDR2 is YYNGEE. This CDR3 region has 14 residues. V lost 0 bases and J 9 bases, leaving 13 bases between the germline ends. The PCR made use of 60 Vbeta and 13 Jbeta primers. Using immunoSEQ multiplex PCR, the repertoire was profiled, and TCRdb retains in-frame clones only, with some absent. This sample has around 140,000 clones; around 70% occur once, and the top ten carry roughly 2%. General study findings and limits: As a later analysis showed, a missense DCLRE1C variant was linked to trimming of TCR beta V- and J-genes. Solely CMV serostatus was available to characterize immune exposure. A list of around 160 TCR beta chains associated with cytomegalovirus was given.

Sequenced sample: PBMCs. This clonotype originated in a woman aged 60-70 years in good health and CMV-seropositive. The rearrangement links TRBV9 to TRBJ1-5; no firm D call. CDR3 coding DNA: TGTGCCAGCAGCGTAGCTGGAGCCCCTATGCCCCAGCATTTT. Translated, it gives CASSVAGAPMPQHF. Complete variable domain (other parts from reference TRBV9 and TRBJ1-5): DSGVTQTPKHLITATGQRVTLRCSPRSGDLSVYWYQQSLDQGLQFLIQYYNGEERAKGNILERFSAQQFPDLHSELNLSSLELGDSALYFCASSVAGAPMPQHFGDGTRLSIL.